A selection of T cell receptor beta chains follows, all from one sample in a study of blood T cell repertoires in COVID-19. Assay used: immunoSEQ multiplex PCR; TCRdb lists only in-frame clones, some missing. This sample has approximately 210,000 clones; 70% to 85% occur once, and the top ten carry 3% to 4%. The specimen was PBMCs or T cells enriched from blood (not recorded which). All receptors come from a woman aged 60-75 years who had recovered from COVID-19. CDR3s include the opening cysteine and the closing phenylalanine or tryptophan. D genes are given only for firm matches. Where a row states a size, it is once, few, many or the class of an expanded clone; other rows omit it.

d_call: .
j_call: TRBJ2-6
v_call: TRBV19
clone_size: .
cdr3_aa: CASSMYSLSSGANVLTF
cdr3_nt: TGTGCCAGTAGTATGTACAGCCTTTCCTCTGGGGCCAACGTCCTGACTTTC

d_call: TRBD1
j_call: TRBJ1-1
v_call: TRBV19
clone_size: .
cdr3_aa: CASSTGQLNTEAFF
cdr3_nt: TGTGCCAGTAGTACGGGACAGCTGAACACTGAAGCTTTCTTT

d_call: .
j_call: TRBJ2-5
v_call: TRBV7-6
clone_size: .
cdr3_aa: CASSSLGVAAQETQYF
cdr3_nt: TGTGCCAGCAGCTCCCTAGGGGTAGCGGCACAAGAGACCCAGTACTTC

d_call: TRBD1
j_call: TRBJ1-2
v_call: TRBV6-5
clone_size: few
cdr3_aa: CASSYATGVGYTF
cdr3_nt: TGTGCCAGCAGTTACGCGACAGGGGTTGGCTACACCTTC

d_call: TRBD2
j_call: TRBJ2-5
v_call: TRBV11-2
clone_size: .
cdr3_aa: CASSLLAGSVQETQYF
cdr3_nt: TGTGCCAGCAGCTTACTAGCGGGATCCGTCCAAGAGACCCAGTACTTC

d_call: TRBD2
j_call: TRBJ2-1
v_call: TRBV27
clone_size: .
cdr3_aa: CASSLSPGLARSYNEQFF
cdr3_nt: TGTGCCAGCAGTTTAAGCCCCGGACTAGCGCGATCCTACAATGAGCAGTTCTTC

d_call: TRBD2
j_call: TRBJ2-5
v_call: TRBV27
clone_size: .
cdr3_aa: CASSSILAGGETQYF
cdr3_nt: TGTGCCAGCAGTTCCATACTAGCGGGAGGGGAGACCCAGTACTTC

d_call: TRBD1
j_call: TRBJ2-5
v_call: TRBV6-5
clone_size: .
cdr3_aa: CASRQGAQETQYF
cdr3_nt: TGTGCCAGCAGGCAGGGGGCCCAAGAGACCCAGTACTTC

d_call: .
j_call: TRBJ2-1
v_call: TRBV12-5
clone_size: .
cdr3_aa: CASGLDRSNEQFF
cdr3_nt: TGTGCTAGTGGTTTGGACAGGTCCAATGAGCAGTTCTTC

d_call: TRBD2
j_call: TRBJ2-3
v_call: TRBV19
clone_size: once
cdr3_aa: CASTPTSGTSTDTQYF
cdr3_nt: TGTGCCAGTACCCCGACTAGCGGGACCAGCACAGATACGCAGTATTTT

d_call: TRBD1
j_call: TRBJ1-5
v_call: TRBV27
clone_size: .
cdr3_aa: CASSRTPGQLGEPQHF
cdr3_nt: TGTGCCAGCAGTCGAACCCCGGGACAGCTTGGGGAGCCCCAGCATTTT

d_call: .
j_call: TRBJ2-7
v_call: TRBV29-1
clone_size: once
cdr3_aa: CSVAIRSGFDYEQYF
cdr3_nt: TGCAGCGTAGCGATCAGGAGCGGGTTTGACTACGAGCAGTACTTC

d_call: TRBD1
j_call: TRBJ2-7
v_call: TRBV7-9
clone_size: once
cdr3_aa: CASSLAQGFSYEQYF
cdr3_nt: TGTGCCAGCAGCTTAGCACAGGGGTTTTCCTACGAGCAGTACTTC

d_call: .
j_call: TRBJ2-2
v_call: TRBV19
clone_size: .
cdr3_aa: CASSIQSANTGELFF
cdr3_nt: TGTGCCAGTAGTATACAGTCAGCGAACACCGGGGAGCTGTTTTTT

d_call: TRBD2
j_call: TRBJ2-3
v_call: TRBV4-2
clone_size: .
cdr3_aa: CASTSTTSGGVTDTQYF
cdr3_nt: TGTGCCAGCACCTCGACCACTAGCGGGGGGGTAACAGATACGCAGTATTTT

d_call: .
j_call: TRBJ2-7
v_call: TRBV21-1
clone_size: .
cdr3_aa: CASRISVRGGPWEQYF
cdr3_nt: .

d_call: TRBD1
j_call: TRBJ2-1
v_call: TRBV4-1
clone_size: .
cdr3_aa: CASSQPTGVNEQFF
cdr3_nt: TGCGCCAGCAGCCAACCCACAGGGGTCAATGAGCAGTTCTTC

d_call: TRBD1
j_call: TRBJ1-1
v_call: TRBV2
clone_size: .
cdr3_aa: CASMRQGARGTEAFF
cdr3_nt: TGTGCCAGCATGCGACAGGGGGCGCGGGGGACTGAAGCTTTCTTT

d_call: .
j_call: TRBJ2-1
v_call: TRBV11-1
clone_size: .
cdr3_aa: CASSLGGGSSYNEQFF
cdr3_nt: TGTGCCAGCAGCTTAGGTGGCGGAAGCTCCTACAATGAGCAGTTCTTC

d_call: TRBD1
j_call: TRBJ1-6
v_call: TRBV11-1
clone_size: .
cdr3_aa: CASSLTGNNSPLHF
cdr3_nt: TGTGCCAGCAGCTTGACAGGGAATAATTCACCCCTCCACTTT

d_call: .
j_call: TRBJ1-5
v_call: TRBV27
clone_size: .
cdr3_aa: CASSFFSGSNQPQHF
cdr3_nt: TGTGCCAGCAGTTTTTTTTCGGGTAGCAATCAGCCCCAGCATTTT

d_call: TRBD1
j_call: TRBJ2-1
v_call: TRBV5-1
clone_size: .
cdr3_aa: CASSPATGGREQFF
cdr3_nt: TGCGCCAGCAGCCCCGCGACAGGGGGCAGGGAGCAGTTCTTC

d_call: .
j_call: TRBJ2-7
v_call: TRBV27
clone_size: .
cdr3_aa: CASRPQRDGGQEQYF
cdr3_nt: TGTGCCAGCAGACCTCAACGGGACGGAGGACAGGAGCAGTACTTC

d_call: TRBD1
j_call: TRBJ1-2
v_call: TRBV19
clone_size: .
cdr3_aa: CATYWGRGRGGYTF
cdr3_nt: TGTGCCACCTATTGGGGCAGGGGGCGAGGTGGCTACACCTTC

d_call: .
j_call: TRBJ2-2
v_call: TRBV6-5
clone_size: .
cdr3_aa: CASSYSITGELFF
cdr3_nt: TGTGCCAGCAGTTACTCCATCACCGGGGAGCTGTTTTTT

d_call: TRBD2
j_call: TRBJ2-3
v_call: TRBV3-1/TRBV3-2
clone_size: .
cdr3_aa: CASSQGAGGPDTQYF
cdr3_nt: TGTGCCAGCAGCCAAGGGGCGGGAGGGCCAGATACGCAGTATTTT

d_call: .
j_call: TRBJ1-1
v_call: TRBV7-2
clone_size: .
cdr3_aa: CASSLLANTEAFF
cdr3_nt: TGTGCCAGCAGCTTATTAGCGAACACTGAAGCTTTCTTT

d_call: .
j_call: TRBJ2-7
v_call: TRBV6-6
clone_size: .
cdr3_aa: CASRLNYEQYF
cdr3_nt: TGTGCCAGCAGACTTAATTACGAGCAGTACTTC

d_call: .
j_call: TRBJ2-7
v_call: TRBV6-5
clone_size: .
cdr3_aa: CASRSGTGSDYEQYF
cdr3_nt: TGTGCCAGCAGGTCAGGAACAGGGTCCGACTACGAGCAGTACTTC

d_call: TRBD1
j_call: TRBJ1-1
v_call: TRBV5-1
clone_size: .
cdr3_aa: CASSLTQGGNTEAFF
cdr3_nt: TGCGCCAGCAGCTTGACCCAGGGGGGGAACACTGAAGCTTTCTTT

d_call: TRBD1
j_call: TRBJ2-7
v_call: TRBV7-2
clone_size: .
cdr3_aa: CASSLTRDRGANEQYF
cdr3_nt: TGTGCCAGCAGCTTAACTCGGGACAGGGGAGCAAACGAGCAGTACTTC

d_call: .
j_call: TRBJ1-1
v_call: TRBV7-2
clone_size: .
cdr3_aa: CASSLERRVGTEAFF
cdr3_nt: TGTGCCAGCAGCTTAGAACGCAGGGTCGGCACTGAAGCTTTCTTT

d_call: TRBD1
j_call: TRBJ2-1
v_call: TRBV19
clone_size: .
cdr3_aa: CASSASTGGRGDEQFF
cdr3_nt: TGTGCCAGTAGTGCCTCGACAGGGGGCAGGGGGGATGAGCAGTTCTTC

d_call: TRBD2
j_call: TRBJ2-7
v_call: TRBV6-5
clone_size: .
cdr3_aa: CASSYTASGGYEQYF
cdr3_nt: TGTGCCAGCAGTTATACGGCTAGCGGGGGTTACGAGCAGTACTTC

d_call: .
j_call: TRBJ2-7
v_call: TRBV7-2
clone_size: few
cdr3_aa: CASSLVIGLDITYEQYF
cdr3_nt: TGTGCCAGCAGCTTAGTTATAGGGTTGGACATAACCTACGAGCAGTACTTC

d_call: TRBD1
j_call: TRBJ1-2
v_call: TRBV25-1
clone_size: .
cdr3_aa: CASSLGSPGQGPGGYTF
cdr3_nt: TGTGCCAGCTCCCTGGGCTCTCCGGGACAGGGTCCAGGAGGCTACACCTTC

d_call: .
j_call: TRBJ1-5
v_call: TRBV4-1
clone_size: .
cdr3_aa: CASSQDRSFNQPQHF
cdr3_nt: TGCGCCAGCAGCCAAGACAGATCCTTCAATCAGCCCCAGCATTTT

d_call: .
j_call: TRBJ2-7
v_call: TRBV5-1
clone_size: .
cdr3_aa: CASSLFQGNNEQYF
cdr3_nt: TGCGCCAGCAGCTTATTCCAGGGTAACAACGAGCAGTACTTC

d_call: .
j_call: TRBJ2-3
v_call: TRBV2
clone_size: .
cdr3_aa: CANIRGGTDTQYF
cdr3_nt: TGTGCCAATATCCGGGGAGGCACAGATACGCAGTATTTT

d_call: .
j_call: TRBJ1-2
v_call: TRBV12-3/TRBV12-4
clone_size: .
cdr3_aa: CASSQSGGRGYTF
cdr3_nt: TGTGCCAGCAGCCAAAGCGGCGGTCGAGGCTACACCTTC

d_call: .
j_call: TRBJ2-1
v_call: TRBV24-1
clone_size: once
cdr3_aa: CATSGSGNEQFF
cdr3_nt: TGTGCCACCAGTGGTTCAGGAAATGAGCAGTTCTTC

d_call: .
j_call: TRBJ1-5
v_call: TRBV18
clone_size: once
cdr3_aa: CASSPRAQGLQPQHF
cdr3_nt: TGTGCCAGCTCACCACGCGCCCAGGGACTTCAGCCCCAGCATTTT

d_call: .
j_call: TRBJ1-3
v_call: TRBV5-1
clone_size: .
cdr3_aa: CASSLETVGNTIYF
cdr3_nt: TGCGCCAGCAGCTTGGAGACAGTTGGAAACACCATATATTTT

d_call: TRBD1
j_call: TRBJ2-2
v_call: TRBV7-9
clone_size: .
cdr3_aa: CASSFDRDTGELFF
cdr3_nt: TGTGCCAGCAGCTTTGACAGGGACACCGGGGAGCTGTTTTTT

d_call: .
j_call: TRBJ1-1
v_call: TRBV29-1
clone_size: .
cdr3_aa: CSVGGEMNTEAFF
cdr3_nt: TGCAGCGTTGGGGGGGAGATGAACACTGAAGCTTTCTTT

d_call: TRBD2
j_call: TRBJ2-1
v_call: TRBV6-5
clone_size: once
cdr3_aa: CASSPPGLGGDEQFF
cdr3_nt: TGTGCCAGCAGCCCCCCGGGACTAGGGGGAGATGAGCAGTTCTTC

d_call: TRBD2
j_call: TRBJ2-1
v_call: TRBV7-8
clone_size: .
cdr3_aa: CASSPSSGSSYNEQFF
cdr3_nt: TGTGCCAGCAGCCCCTCTAGCGGTAGCTCCTACAATGAGCAGTTCTTC

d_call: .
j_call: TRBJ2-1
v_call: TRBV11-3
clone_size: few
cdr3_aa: CASSPRRGTYNEQFF
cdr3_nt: TGTGCCAGCAGCCCCCGACGGGGGACCTACAATGAGCAGTTCTTC

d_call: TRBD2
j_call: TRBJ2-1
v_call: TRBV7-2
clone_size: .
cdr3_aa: CASSRLAGLTYNEQFF
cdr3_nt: TGTGCCAGCAGCAGATTAGCGGGTTTGACCTACAATGAGCAGTTCTTC

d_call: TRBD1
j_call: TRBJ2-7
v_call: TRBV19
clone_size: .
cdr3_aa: CASTQRDRAYEQYF
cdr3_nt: TGTGCCAGTACCCAAAGAGACAGGGCCTACGAGCAGTACTTC

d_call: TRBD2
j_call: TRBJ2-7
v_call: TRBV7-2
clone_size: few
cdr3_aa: CASTEGLAGVVEQYF
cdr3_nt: TGTGCCAGCACCGAGGGACTAGCGGGAGTTGTTGAGCAGTACTTC

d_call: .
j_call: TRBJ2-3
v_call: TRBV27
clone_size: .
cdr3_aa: CASSFWGDTQYF
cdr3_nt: TGTGCCAGCAGTTTTTGGGGCGATACGCAGTATTTT

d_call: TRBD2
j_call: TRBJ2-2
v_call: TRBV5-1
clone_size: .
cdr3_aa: CASSRTRNTGELFF
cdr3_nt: TGCGCCAGCAGCCGGACTAGGAACACCGGGGAGCTGTTTTTT

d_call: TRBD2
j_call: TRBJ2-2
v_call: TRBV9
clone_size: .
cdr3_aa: CASSVSGGDFTGELFF
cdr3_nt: TGTGCCAGCAGCGTTAGCGGGGGTGACTTCACCGGGGAGCTGTTTTTT

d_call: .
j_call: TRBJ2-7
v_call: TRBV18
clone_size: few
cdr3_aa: CASSEAARPSSYEQYF
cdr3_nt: TGTGCCAGCTCAGAGGCAGCCCGACCAAGCTCCTACGAGCAGTACTTC

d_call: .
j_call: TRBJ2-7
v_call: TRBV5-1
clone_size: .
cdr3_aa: CASSRSRGYEQYF
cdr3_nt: TGCGCCAGCAGTCGGTCGCGAGGGTACGAGCAGTACTTC

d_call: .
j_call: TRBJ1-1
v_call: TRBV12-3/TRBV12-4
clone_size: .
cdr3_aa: CASSGGMGKAFF
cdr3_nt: TGTGCCAGCAGTGGAGGGATGGGGAAAGCTTTCTTT